This T cell receptor beta chain was sequenced during a study of blood T cell repertoires in COVID-19. The CDR3 extends over 15 amino acids. V was cut by 8 bases and J by 1 base, with 17 bases left in between. Germline values: CDR1 SGHRS, CDR2 YFSETQ. Data came from immunoSEQ multiplex PCR; TCRdb stores just in-frame clones and leaves some out. The sample shows 200,000 or so clones, roughly 84% of them seen only once. The source of this sequence is a man aged 40-55 years with active or convalescent COVID-19. Sample: peripheral blood. The gene calls are TRBV5-1 and TRBJ2-3; possibly TRBD2 for D (5 bases). As DNA, the CDR3 is TGCGCCAGTTATACCGGACGGGGAGGCACAGATACGCAGTATTTT. It yields the protein CASYTGRGGTDTQYF.